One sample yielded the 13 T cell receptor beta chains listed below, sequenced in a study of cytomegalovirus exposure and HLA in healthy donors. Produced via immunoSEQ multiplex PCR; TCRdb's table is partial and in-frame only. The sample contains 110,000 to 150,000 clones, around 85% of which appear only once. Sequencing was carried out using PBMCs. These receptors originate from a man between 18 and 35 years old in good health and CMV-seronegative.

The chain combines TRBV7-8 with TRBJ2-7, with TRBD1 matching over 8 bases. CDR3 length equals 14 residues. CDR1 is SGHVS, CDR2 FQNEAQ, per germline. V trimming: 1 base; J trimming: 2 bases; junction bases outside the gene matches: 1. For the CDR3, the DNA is TGTGCCAGCAGCTTAGGGACAGGGACCTACGAGCAGTACTTC. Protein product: CASSLGTGTYEQYF.

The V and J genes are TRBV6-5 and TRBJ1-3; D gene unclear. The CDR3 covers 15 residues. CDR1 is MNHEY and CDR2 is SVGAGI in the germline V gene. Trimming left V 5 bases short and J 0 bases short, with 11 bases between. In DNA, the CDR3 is TGTGCCAGCAGTAACCAGGCGAGCTCTGGAAACACCATATATTTT. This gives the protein CASSNQASSGNTIYF.

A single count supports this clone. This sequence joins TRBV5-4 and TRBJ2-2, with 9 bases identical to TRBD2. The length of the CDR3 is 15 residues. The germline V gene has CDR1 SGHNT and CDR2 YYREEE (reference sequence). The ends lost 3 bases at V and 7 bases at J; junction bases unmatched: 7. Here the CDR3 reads CASSSAGGINGELFF. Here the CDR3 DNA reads TGTGCCAGCAGCTCCGCGGGAGGGATAAACGGGGAGCTGTTTTTT.

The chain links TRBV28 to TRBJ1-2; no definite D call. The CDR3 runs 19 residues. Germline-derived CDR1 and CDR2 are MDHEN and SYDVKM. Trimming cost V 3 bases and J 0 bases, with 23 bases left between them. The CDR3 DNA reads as TGTGCCAGCAGTTTCCGTGGCGCGGGGAGGCAGGTCGCTAACTATGGCTACACCTTC. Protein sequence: CASSFRGAGRQVANYGYTF.

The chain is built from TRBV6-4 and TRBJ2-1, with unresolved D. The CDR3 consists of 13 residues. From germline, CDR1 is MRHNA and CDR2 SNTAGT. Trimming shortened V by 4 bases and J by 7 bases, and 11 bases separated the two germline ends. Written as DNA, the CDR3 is TGTGCCAGCAGTGGGGCTTTTGGGAATGAGCAGTTCTTC. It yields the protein CASSGAFGNEQFF.

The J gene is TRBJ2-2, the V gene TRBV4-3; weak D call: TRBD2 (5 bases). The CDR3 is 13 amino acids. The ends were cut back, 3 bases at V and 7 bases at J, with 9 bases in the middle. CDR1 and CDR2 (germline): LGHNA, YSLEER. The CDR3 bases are TGCGCCAGCAGCCAGGGAGATATCGGGGAGCTGTTTTTT. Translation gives CASSQGDIGELFF.

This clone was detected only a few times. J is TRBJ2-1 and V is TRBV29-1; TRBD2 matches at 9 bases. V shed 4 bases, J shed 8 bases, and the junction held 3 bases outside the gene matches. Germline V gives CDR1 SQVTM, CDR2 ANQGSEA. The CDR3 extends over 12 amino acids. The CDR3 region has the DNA TGCAGCGTTGGAATAGCGGGGGATGAGCAGTTCTTC. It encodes CSVGIAGDEQFF.

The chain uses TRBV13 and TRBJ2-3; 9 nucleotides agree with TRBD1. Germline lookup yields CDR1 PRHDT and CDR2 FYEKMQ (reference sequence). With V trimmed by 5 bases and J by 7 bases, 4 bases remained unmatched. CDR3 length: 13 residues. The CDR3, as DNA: TGTGCCAGCAGCCTAGACAGGGGGTATACGCAGTATTTT. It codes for CASSLDRGYTQYF.

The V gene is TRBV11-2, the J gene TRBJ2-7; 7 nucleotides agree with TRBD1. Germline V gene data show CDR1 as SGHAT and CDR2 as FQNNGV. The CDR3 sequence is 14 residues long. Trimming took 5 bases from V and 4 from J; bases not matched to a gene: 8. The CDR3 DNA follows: TGTGCCAGCAGCCGAGACAGGGCGGTGTACGAGCAGTACTTC. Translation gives CASSRDRAVYEQYF.

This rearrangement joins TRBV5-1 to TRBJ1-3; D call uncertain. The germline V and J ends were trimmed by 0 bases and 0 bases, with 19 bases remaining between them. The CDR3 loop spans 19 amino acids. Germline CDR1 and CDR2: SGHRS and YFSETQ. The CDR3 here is CASSLDVEGTHRSGNTIYF. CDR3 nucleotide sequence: TGCGCCAGCAGCTTGGATGTGGAGGGCACCCATCGCTCTGGAAACACCATATATTTT.

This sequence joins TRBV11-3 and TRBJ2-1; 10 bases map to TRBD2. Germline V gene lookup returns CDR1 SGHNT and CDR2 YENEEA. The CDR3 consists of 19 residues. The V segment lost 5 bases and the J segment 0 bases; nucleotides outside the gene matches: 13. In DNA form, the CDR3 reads TGTGCCAGCAGCCCCGGCGGACTAGCGGACAAAAGCTCCTACAATGAGCAGTTCTTC. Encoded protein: CASSPGGLADKSSYNEQFF.

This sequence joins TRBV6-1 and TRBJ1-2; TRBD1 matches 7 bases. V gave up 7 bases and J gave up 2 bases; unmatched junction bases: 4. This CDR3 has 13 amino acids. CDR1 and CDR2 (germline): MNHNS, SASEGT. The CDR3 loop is CASTPTGNYGYTF. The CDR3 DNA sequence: TGTGCCAGCACCCCGACAGGGAACTATGGCTACACCTTC.

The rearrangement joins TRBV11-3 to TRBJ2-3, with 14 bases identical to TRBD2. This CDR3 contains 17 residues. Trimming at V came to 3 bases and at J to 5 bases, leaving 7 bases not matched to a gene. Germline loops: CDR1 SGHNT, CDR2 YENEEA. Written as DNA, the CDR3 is TGTGCCAGCAGCTTGGGTTCGACTAGCGGGGGGGGAGATACGCAGTATTTT. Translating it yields CASSLGSTSGGGDTQYF.